The source of this T cell receptor beta chain is a study of T cell responses to AZD1222 COVID-19 vaccine. With respect to this clone: Its antigen remains unidentified.

Findings of the study overall: Targeting of unmutated variant regions was reportedly seen in nearly half of spike-specific TCRs. The breadth and depth of Spike-specific TCRs increased once two AZD1222 doses had been given. White British donors predominated, females outnumbered males, and clonal diversity was possibly underestimated.

CDR3 size: 14 residues. The germline V gene encodes CDR1 MNHEY and CDR2 SMNVEV (reference sequence). The V gene lost 5 bases and the J gene lost 4 bases, with 15 bases spanning the gap. Assay used: immunoSEQ multiplex PCR; TCRdb lists only in-frame clones, some missing. The sample includes about 140,000 clones, 85% to 95% seen only once; the top ten take more than 10%. Sequenced here: peripheral blood, sampled after recovery from COVID-19. The chain recombines TRBV27 with TRBJ2-7, with D possibly being TRBD1 or TRBD2 (6 bases each). This receptor was identified in an adult who had recovered from COVID-19. In DNA, the CDR3 is TGTGCCAGCAGTCCCGCCCTAGGGGGGTACGAGCAGTACTTC. This sequence encodes CASSPALGGYEQYF.